This T cell receptor beta chain was documented in a study of blood T cell repertoires in COVID-19 (dated by TCRdb to the early 2020s). Background for the entire study: The collaborator samples originated in the United States, Italy and Spain and spanned the acute and convalescent phases of COVID-19. The material from the prospective study consisted of cDNA or gDNA derived from T cells, B-cell-depleted T cells, or PBMCs. The dataset comprised deeply sampled blood TCRbeta repertoires from subjects exposed to, actively infected with, or recovered from COVID-19. A freely available public database, intended as a resource for researchers studying the immune response to SARS-CoV-2, is where the repertoires were released. The samples were drawn from two sources: the first 160 participants of the ongoing ImmuneRACE study, and 950 to 1,500 subjects contributed by 6 global collaborators. The sample metadata nearly always contained a de-identified subject ID, COVID-19 status, age in years and sex. Where HLA class I and class II types were available, the types were taken from metadata supplied by the sample provider, not from assay-based typing.

In Seattle, one collaborating source enrolled patients while the infection was active and tracked those patients longitudinally over the course of disease. The collaborating institutions used their own protocols to collect whole blood in K2EDTA tubes. Collaborator samples were shipped for TCRbeta analysis as frozen whole blood, isolated PBMCs, or DNA extracted from either sample type. V and J are trimmed by 6 bases and 2 bases, and the gene matches miss 6 bases of the junction. CDR1 and CDR2 are read off the germline V gene as MNHEY and SVGAGI. Including cysteine and phenylalanine, the CDR3 has 14 amino acids. Here the CDR3 DNA is all that survives: 42 bases in frame from base 1. TCRbeta CDR3 regions were amplified from genomic DNA by means of the immunoSEQ Assay, a bias-controlled multiplex PCR. On the study's bioinformatics: Nucleated cell counts per sample were estimated from amplification of reference gene primers within the assay. Sequence reads were collapsed and filtered to measure the absolute abundance of every unique TCRbeta CDR3 rearrangement. For each sample, productive Simpson clonality was calculated as the square root of Simpson's diversity index over productive rearrangements. Here the immuneACCESS table is served through TCRdb, limited to in-frame sequences with V and J called. Missing clones are a known gap in these copies; in checked studies unresolved V genes cover under half, and the rest lacks a known reason. The DNA was the basis for D and trimming; V, J and clone size are from that table. In this sample the table shows more than 300,000 clones, 75% to 90% of which occur a single time. The ten most abundant clones make up around 6% of the sample.

What the work shows at the level of the full study, not this receptor alone: The quantity of clinical and demographic metadata differed by source and by participant and was supplied without curation.

Comments on this clone: The antigen it binds to is not known. There are no base qualities to consult, and no much larger clone falls within one base.

The receptor's source is a woman in her forties or fifties with COVID-19, enrolled during active disease. In this chain, TRBV6-5 is recombined with TRBJ2-5; 7 nucleotides in the junction match TRBD1. Material for sequencing was peripheral blood. This receptor carries the CDR3 CASRTGSVQETQYF. The nucleotide sequence is TGTGCCAGCAGGACAGGGTCAGTTCAAGAGACCCAGTACTTC.